This T cell receptor beta chain comes out of a study of OX40 agonist ivuxolimab in advanced cancers. On this clone: Its antigen is undetermined.

Germline assignment: CDR1 SGHRS and CDR2 YFSETQ. The length of the CDR3 is 12 residues. V gave up 5 bases and J gave up 4 bases, with 8 bases separating them. Some clones are missing from TCRdb's copy, which holds only in-frame ones; the method was immunoSEQ multiplex PCR. The sample carries more than 80,000 clones, 90% recorded once. The study, taken as a whole, reports: Some patients without response likewise showed low normalized clonal expansion. Averaged across samples, CD8+ T cells carried more expanded clones than CD4+ did.

Excluded were patients having autoimmune disease history or systemic immunosuppression. With baseline, cycle 4 day 1, and cycle 7 day 1 as timepoints, blood was sampled. Sample: CD4+ or CD8+ T cells sorted from blood, taken in a trial of the OX40 agonist ivuxolimab. The sequence was collected from an adult with an advanced solid tumor such as melanoma, head and neck, liver or kidney cancer. This chain joins TRBV5-1 and TRBJ2-3; D is undetermined. The DNA of the CDR3 is TGCGCCAGCAGTGTAAGGGCAGATACGCAGTATTTT. Encoded protein: CASSVRADTQYF.